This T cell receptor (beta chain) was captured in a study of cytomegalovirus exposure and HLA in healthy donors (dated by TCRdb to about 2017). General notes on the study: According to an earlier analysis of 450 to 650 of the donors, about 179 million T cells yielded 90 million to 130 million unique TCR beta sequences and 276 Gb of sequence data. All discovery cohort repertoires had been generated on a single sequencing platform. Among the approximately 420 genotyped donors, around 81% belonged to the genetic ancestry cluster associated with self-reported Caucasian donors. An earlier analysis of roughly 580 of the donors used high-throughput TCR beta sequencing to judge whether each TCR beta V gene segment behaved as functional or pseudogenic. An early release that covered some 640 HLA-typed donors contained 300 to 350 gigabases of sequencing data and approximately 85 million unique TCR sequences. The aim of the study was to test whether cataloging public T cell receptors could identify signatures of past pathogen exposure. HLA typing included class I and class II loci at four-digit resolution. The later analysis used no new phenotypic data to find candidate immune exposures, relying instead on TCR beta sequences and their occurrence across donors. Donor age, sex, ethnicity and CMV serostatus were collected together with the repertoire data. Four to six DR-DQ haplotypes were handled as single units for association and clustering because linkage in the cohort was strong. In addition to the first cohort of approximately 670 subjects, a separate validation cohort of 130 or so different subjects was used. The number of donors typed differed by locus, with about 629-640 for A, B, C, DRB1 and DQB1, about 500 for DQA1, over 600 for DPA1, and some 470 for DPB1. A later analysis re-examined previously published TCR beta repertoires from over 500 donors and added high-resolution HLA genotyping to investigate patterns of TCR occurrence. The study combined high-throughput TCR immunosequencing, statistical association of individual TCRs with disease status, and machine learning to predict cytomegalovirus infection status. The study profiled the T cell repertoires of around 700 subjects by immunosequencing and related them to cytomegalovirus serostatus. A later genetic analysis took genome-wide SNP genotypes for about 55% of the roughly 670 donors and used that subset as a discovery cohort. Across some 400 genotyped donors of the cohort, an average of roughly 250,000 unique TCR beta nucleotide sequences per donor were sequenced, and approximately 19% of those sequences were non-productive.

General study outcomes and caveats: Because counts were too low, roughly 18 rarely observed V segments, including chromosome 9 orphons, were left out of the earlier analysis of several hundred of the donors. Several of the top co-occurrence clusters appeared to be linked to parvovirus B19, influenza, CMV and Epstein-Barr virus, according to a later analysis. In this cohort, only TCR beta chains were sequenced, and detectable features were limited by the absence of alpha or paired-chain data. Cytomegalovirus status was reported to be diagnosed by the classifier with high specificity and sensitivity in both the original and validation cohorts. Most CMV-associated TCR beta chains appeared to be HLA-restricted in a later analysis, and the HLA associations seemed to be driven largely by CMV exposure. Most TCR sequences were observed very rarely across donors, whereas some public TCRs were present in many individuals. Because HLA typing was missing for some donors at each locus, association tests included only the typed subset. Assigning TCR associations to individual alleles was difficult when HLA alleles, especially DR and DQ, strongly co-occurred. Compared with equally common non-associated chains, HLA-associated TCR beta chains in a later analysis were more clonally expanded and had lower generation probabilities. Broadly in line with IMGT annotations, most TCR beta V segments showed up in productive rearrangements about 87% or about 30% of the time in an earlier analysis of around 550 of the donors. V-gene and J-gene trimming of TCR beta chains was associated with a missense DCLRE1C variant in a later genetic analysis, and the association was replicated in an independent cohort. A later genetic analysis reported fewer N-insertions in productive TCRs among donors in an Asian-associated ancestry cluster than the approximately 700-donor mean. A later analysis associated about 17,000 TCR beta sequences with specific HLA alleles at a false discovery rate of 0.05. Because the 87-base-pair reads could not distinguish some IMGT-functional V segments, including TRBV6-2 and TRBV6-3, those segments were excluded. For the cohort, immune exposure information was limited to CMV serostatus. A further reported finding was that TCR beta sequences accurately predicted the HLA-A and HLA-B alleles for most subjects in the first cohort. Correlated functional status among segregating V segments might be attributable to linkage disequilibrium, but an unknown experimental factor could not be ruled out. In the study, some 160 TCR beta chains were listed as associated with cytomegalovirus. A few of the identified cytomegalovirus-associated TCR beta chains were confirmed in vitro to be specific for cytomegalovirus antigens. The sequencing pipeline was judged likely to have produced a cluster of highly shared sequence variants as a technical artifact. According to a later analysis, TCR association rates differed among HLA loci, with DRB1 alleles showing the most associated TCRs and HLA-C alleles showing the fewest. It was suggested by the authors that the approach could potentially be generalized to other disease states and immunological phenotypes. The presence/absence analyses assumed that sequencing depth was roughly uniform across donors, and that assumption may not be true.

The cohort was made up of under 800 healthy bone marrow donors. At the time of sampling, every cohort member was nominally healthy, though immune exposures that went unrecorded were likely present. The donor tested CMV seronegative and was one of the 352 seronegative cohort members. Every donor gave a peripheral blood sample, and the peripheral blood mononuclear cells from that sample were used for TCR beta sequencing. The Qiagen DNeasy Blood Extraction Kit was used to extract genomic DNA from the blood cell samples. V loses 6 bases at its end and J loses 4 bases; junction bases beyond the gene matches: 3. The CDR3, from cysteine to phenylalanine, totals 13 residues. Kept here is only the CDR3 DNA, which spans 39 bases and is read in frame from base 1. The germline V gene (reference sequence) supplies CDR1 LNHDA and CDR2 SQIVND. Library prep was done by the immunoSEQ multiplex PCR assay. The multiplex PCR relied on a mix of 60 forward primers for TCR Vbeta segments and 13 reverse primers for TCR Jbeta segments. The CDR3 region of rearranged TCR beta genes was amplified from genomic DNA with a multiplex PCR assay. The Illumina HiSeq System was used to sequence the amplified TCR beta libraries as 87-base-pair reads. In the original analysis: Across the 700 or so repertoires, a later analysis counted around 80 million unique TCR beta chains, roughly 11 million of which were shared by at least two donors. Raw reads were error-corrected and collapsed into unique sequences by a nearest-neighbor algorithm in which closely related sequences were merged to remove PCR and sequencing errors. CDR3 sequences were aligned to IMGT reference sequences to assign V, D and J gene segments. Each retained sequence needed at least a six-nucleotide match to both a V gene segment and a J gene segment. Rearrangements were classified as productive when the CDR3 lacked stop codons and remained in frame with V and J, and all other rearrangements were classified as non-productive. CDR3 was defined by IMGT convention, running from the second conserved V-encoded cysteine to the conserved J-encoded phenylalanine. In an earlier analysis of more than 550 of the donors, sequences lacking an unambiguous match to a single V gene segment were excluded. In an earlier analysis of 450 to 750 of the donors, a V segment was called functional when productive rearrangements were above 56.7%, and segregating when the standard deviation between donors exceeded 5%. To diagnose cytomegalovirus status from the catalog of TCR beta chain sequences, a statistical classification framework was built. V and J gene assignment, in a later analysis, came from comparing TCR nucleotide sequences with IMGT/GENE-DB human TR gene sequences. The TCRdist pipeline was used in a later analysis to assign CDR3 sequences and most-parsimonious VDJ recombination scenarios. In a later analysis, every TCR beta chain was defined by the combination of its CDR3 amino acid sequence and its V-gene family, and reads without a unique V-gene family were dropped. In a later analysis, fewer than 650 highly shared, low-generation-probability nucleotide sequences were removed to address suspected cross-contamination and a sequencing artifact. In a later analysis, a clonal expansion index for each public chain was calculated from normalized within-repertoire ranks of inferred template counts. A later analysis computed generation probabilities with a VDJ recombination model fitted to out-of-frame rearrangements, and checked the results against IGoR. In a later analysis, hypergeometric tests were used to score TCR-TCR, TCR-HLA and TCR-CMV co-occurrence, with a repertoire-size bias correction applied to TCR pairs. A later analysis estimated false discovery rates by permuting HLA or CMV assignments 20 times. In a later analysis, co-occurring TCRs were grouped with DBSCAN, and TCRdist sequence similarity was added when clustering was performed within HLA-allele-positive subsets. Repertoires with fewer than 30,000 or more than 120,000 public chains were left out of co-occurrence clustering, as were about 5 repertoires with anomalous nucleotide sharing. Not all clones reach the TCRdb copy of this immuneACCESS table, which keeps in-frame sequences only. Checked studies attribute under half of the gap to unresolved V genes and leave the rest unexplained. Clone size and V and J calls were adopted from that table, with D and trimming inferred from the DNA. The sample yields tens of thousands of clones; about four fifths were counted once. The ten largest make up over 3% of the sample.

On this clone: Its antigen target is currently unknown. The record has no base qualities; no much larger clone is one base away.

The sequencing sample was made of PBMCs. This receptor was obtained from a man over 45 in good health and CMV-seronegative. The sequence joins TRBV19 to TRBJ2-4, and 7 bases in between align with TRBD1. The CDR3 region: CASSGQAKNIQYF. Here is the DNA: TGTGCCAGTAGCGGACAGGCGAAAAACATTCAGTACTTC.